This T cell receptor (beta chain) was found in a study of siplizumab effects on memory and regulatory T cells. Worth noting for this clone: The antigen is unknown.

Each sample had roughly 10^5 TCR templates assayed. This table comes from immunoSEQ multiplex PCR, and its TCRdb copy is limited to in-frame clones, with some not included. The sample lists some 110,000 clones, approximately 93% occurring once. Study-level points and caveats: A major contribution to the alloresponse seemed to be made by naive T cells, which seemed more diverse than memory cells. Solely a minor proportion of alloreactive clones could be assigned to unstimulated subsets.

CDR3 size: 18 residues. Germline assignment: CDR1 SGHAT and CDR2 FQNNGV. Trimming cost V 3 bases and J 2 bases; bases outside gene matches: 13. The specimen sequenced was Tregs sorted from blood. V and J are TRBV11-2 and TRBJ2-7, with 10 bases aligning to TRBD2. This sequence was found in a human donor in good health. The CDR3 loop reads CASSLGVLAGVQPYEQYF. The CDR3 DNA follows: TGTGCCAGCAGCTTGGGGGTGCTAGCGGGAGTGCAACCCTACGAGCAGTACTTC.